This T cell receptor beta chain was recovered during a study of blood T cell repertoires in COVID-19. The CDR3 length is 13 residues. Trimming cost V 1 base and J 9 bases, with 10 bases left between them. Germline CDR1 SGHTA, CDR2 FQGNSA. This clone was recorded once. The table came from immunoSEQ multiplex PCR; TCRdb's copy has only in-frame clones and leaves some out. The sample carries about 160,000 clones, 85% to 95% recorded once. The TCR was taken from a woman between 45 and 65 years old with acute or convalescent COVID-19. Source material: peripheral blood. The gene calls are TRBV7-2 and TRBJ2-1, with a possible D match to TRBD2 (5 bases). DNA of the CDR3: TGTGCCAGCAGCTTAGGAGGAGAGGGTGAGCAGTTCTTC. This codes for CASSLGGEGEQFF.